The TCR beta chain described here comes from a study of tumor-infiltrating lymphocytes in primary liver carcinoma. Study in general: Participating patients were men and women between 30 and 69 years old.

Co-extracted RNA and DNA came from roughly 20-30 mg of unsorted bulk tissue. Surgeons resected the patients' primary liver carcinomas. Synthesis of TCR beta cDNA was carried out from around 540 ng total RNA with a constant-region primer. Slightly modified ARM-PCR served as the procedure for the TCR beta libraries. These libraries came from three rounds of nested multiplex PCR. A C-beta reverse primer was combined with TRBV1-TRBV30 forward primers in the first two PCR rounds, and each round had approximately 10 cycles. TCRdb processed the multiplex PCR reads anew with MiXCR; each CDR3 protein has one entry. This sample yields tens of thousands of distinct CDR3 sequences, of which roughly 73% are seen a single time; 35% to 45% belongs to the top ten. V was cut by 7 bases and J by 5 bases, with 11 bases left in between. In germline, CDR1 is SGHVS, CDR2 FQNEAQ. The length of the CDR3 is 12 residues. Notes on the study in general: Compared with blood, tumor repertoires held significantly more in their top 250 clones. Pairs of tumor regions overlapped more than tumor-adjacent and tumor-blood pairs did.

This clonotype has a count of ten or more. The antigen remains unidentified. The sequence was obtained from a woman younger than 45 with primary liver carcinoma and hepatitis B virus infection. The chain joins TRBV7-8 to TRBJ2-5; unclear D gene. What was sequenced was tumor-adjacent normal liver tissue. The CDR3 DNA is TGTGCCAGCACTCTGGGTGGTGAGACCCAGTACTTC. Its protein is CASTLGGETQYF.